Here is one T cell receptor beta chain with its context. TCRdb called the 5' RACE reads again in MiXCR, with one record for every CDR3 protein. The table includes 75,000 to 90,000 distinct CDR3 sequences, about 10% detected once. The data were obtained in a study of early T cells in non-severe SARS-CoV-2 infection. Trimming shortened V by 5 bases and J by 4 bases, and 7 bases separated the two germline ends. There are 12 residues in the CDR3. Germline assignment: CDR1 SGHAT and CDR2 FQNNGV. The J gene is TRBJ2-3, the V gene TRBV11-2; no clear D. Here the sequenced sample was whole blood, taken at baseline. This sequence originates from an adult who was a healthcare worker with PCR-confirmed SARS-CoV-2 infection or an uninfected control (not recorded which). Here the CDR3 reads CASSPFSDTQYF. The CDR3 nucleotides read TGTGCCAGCAGCCCCTTCTCAGATACGCAGTATTTT.